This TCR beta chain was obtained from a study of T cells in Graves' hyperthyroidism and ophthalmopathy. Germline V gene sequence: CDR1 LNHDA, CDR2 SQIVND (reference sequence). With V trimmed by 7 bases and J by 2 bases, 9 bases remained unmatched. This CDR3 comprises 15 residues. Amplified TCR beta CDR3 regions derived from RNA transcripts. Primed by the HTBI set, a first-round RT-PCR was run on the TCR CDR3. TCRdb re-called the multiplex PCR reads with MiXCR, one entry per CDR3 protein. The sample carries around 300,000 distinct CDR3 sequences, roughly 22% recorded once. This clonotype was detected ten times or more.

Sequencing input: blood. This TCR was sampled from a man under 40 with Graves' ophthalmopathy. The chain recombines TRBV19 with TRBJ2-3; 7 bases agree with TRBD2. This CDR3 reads CASTERGAPTDTQYF. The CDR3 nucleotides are TGTGCCAGTACCGAGCGGGGCGCGCCCACAGATACGCAGTATTTT. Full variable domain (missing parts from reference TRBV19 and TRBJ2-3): DGGITQSPKYLFRKEGQNVTLSCEQNLNHDAMYWYRQDPGQGLRLIYYSQIVNDFQKGDIAEGYSVSREKKESFPLTVTSAQKNPTAFYLCASTERGAPTDTQYFGPGTRLTVL.